Listed here are 23 T cell receptor beta chains from one sample, sequenced in a study of human T cells and chemical hapten exposure. TCRdb reanalysed the RACE reads using MiXCR and keeps one entry per CDR3 protein. The sample includes 45,000 or so distinct CDR3 sequences, 3.5% to 4.5% of them seen just once. The time point is: healthy volunteer bleed at 2 weeks. Unseparated into fractions, whole blood served as the source from which total RNA was extracted. Source material: whole blood. These receptors all come from a human donor in good health. Some clones in this sample may be carry-over from other donors' samples.

The table lists this clonotype with many counts. This chain connects TRBV7-9 to TRBJ2-1; 9 bases line up with TRBD1. Trimming cost V 5 bases and J 8 bases; bases outside gene matches: 19. Germline assignment: CDR1 SEHNR and CDR2 FQNEAQ (reference sequence). The CDR3 extends over 18 amino acids. CDR3 region: CASSPPGPGQGKLDEQFF. The CDR3 DNA follows: TGTGCCAGCAGCCCCCCGGGCCCGGGACAGGGCAAATTGGATGAGCAGTTCTTC.

This clonotype has a handful of counts. This rearrangement joins TRBV5-1 to TRBJ2-2; D is undetermined. Germline CDR1 SGHRS, CDR2 YFSETQ. The CDR3 spans 16 residues. Trimming stripped 2 bases from V and 2 bases from J, with 13 bases between. This CDR3 is CASSFRARLNTGELFF. The CDR3, as DNA: TGCGCCAGCAGCTTCCGTGCGAGGTTAAACACCGGGGAGCTGTTTTTT.

There are a few counts of this clonotype. V gene TRBV6-1 combines with J gene TRBJ2-1, with TRBD2 matching 8 bases. The CDR3 has 14 residues. Germline V gives CDR1 MNHNS, CDR2 SASEGT. V trimming: 7 bases; J trimming: 1 base; junction bases outside the gene matches: 3. This chain's CDR3 is CASIKRESYNEQFF. Here the CDR3 DNA reads TGTGCCAGCATTAAGCGGGAGTCCTACAATGAGCAGTTCTTC.

This clonotype was counted many times. The chain employs TRBV4-1 and TRBJ1-1, with D maybe TRBD1 (6 bases). CDR1 is MGHRA and CDR2 is YSYEKL in the germline V gene. This CDR3 is 13 amino acids long. Deletions cut 4 bases from V and 7 bases from J, with 13 bases between. The CDR3 coding sequence is TGCGCCAGCAGCCGGGGGGGCCTCGATGAAGCTTTCTTT. It is translated as CASSRGGLDEAFF.

This clonotype was counted ten times or more. The chain has TRBV27 and TRBJ1-5; D possibly corresponds to TRBD1 (5 bases). The CDR3 totals 14 residues. The germline gives CDR1 MNHEY, CDR2 SMNVEV (reference sequence). Trimming removed 0 bases from V and 11 bases from J, with 14 bases in between. The CDR3 sequence is CASSLSGGGTAQHF. The CDR3, as DNA: TGTGCCAGCAGTTTATCGGGGGGGGGGACGGCCCAGCATTTT.

This sequence joins TRBV7-3 and TRBJ2-1, with TRBD2 identical over 7 bases. V lost 2 bases, J lost 0 bases, and 7 bases stayed unmatched. Germline-derived CDR1 and CDR2 are SGHTA and FQGTGA. This CDR3 comprises 17 residues. The CDR3 nucleotides are TGTGCCAGCAGCTTATCCCGAGCGGGGAGCTCCTACAATGAGCAGTTCTTC. It specifies CASSLSRAGSSYNEQFF.

The sample holds many counts of this clonotype. This chain's CDR3 is CASSLAAGVGQPQHF. The CDR3 nucleotides read TGCGCCAGCAGCTTGGCCGCGGGCGTTGGTCAGCCCCAGCATTTT. V is TRBV5-1 and J is TRBJ1-5; D not resolved. The germline gives CDR1 SGHRS, CDR2 YFSETQ. V was trimmed by 0 bases and J by 6 bases, leaving 13 bases between them. The CDR3 spans 15 residues.

This clonotype was recorded many times. The rearrangement links TRBV12-3 or TRBV12-4 to TRBJ1-4; D unresolved. V gave up 6 bases and J gave up 8 bases, with 19 bases separating them. The CDR3 length is 15 residues. The CDR3 sequence: CASSPHPGPLEKLFF. The CDR3 DNA sequence: TGTGCCAGCAGCCCTCACCCGGGCCCCCTGGAAAAACTGTTTTTT.

In its sample, this clonotype was seen many times. The chain carries TRBV5-4 and TRBJ2-7; D is perhaps TRBD1 (7 bases). Per the germline V gene, CDR1 is SGHNT and CDR2 is YYREEE (reference sequence). There are 13 residues in the CDR3. The V and J ends lost 4 bases and 2 bases respectively, with 10 bases between them. CDR3 DNA: TGTGCCAGCAGCCCCAGGGGGGCCTACGAGCAGTACTTC. It specifies CASSPRGAYEQYF.

This clonotype was observed at least ten times. The chain is built from TRBV24-1 and TRBJ2-2, with no clear D. Trimming took off 4 bases at V and 3 bases at J, with 14 bases between the two ends. Germline V gene data show CDR1 as KGHDR and CDR2 as SFDVKD. The CDR3 extends over 16 amino acids. For the CDR3, the DNA is TGTGCCACCAGTGACCCTCTGGCACCTCACACCGGGGAGCTGTTTTTT. It yields the protein CATSDPLAPHTGELFF.

This clonotype was seen many times. The chain recombines TRBV27 with TRBJ2-1, with 8 bases aligning to TRBD2. This CDR3 spans 16 amino acids. Germline-derived CDR1 and CDR2 are MNHEY and SMNVEV (reference sequence). The junction had 11 bases not matched to a gene; V was cut back by 3 bases and J by 7 bases. This CDR3 reads CASSFFGRAFDNEQFF. The CDR3 DNA is TGTGCCAGCAGTTTTTTCGGGAGGGCATTCGATAATGAGCAGTTCTTC.

There are many counts of this clonotype. The V gene is TRBV12-1, the J gene TRBJ2-3. TRBV12-1 is listed as a pseudogene. The CDR3 runs 12 residues. The CDR3 region has the DNA TGTGCCAGCAGCGCCTGCACAGATACGCAGTATTTT. It codes for CASSACTDTQYF.

The genes are TRBV2 and TRBJ1-2, with D hard to call. The CDR3 contains 14 residues. Germline CDR1 is SNHLY and CDR2 is FYNNEI. V lost 4 bases, J lost 2 bases, and 11 bases lay in between. In DNA form, the CDR3 reads TGTGCCAGCAGTGCCCGGACGGTAAACTATGGCTACACCTTC. Protein product: CASSARTVNYGYTF.

This clonotype was observed at least ten times. This sequence joins TRBV12-3 or TRBV12-4 and TRBJ1-5, with TRBD1 matching over 7 bases. This CDR3 region has 15 residues. V was pared by 6 bases and J by 1 base, with 6 bases of the junction left unmatched. The CDR3 DNA follows: TGTGCCAGCAGAGCAGGGGGAAGAAGCAATCAGCCCCAGCATTTT. Protein sequence: CASRAGGRSNQPQHF.

This clonotype has a count of ten or more. The chain carries TRBV20-1 and TRBJ2-7; D remains unclear. Germline V gives CDR1 DFQATT, CDR2 SNEGSKA (reference sequence). The CDR3 is 13 amino acids. The CDR3 DNA is TGCAGCGTAGAGTGGCAGTCTGCCTACGAGCAGTACTTC. Translating it yields CSVEWQSAYEQYF.

The chain uses TRBV28 and TRBJ2-1; 8 positions match TRBD2. Germline-derived CDR1 and CDR2 are MDHEN and SYDVKM. The CDR3 covers 13 residues. The trim removed 7 bases at V and 6 bases at J, leaving 5 bases unmatched. The CDR3 DNA follows: TGTGCCAGCATGGGACTAGTTGTCAATGAGCAGTTCTTC. Its translation is CASMGLVVNEQFF.

The CDR3 DNA reads as TGCGCCAGCAGCTTGTACAACAAGAACACTGAAGCTTTCTTT. Encoded protein: CASSLYNKNTEAFF. J is TRBJ1-1 and V is TRBV5-1; no firm D call. CDR3 length: 14 residues. Germline CDR1 SGHRS, CDR2 YFSETQ. V was cut by 1 base and J by 1 base, with 8 bases left in between.

This clonotype showed up many times. The chain carries TRBV29-1 and TRBJ2-3, with TRBD2 identical over 10 bases. CDR3 length equals 14 residues. Germline CDR1 and CDR2: SQVTM and ANQGSEA. After removal of 5 bases from V and 2 bases from J, the junction contained 4 bases not matched to a gene. The CDR3 region has the DNA TGCAGCGTTCCCCTAGCGGGAGACACAGATACGCAGTATTTT. Its translation: CSVPLAGDTDTQYF.

This clonotype was observed many times. The V call is TRBV24-1, the J call TRBJ2-5, with D perhaps matching TRBD2 (6 bases). Trimming pared 4 bases from V and 1 base from J, leaving 15 bases between. This CDR3 is built from 16 residues. Per germline, CDR1 KGHDR and CDR2 SFDVKD. CDR3 sequence (DNA): TGTGCCACCAGTGACCGCCGCCGGGAGTTCCAAGAGACCCAGTACTTC. Residues: CATSDRRREFQETQYF.

This clonotype was seen ten or more times. The chain joins TRBV29-1 to TRBJ2-1, with D possibly matching TRBD2 (6 bases). The V end lost 2 bases, the J end lost 9 bases, and 14 bases lay between the germline ends. The CDR3 spans 13 residues. CDR1 is SQVTM, CDR2 ANQGSEA, per germline. For the CDR3, the DNA is TGCAGCGTTGAACTAGCGTGGGGAGGTGAGCAGTTCTTC. Its translation: CSVELAWGGEQFF.

This clonotype has ten or more counts. V usage is TRBV25-1 and J usage is TRBJ1-4, with D maybe TRBD1 (5 bases). Trimming removed 9 bases from V and 8 bases from J, with 10 bases in between. The CDR3 totals 11 residues. CDR1 and CDR2 (germline): MGHDK, SYGVNS. The CDR3 spells CARWEGEKLFF. For the CDR3, the DNA is TGTGCCAGGTGGGAGGGGGAAAAACTGTTTTTT.

This clonotype was observed at least ten times. The chain employs TRBV29-1 and TRBJ2-1, with 7 bases matching TRBD1. The J segment lost 2 bases and the V segment lost 7 bases, leaving 2 bases of the junction unmatched. The CDR3 is 12 residues long. In germline, CDR1 is SQVTM, CDR2 ANQGSEA. CDR3 amino acids: CSAGTAYNEQFF. In nucleotides, the CDR3 is TGCAGCGCCGGGACAGCCTACAATGAGCAGTTCTTC.

This clonotype was recorded many times. V usage is TRBV20-1 and J usage is TRBJ2-7, with 8 bases matching TRBD2. The V gene end was trimmed by 1 base and the J gene end by 3 bases; junction bases not matched to a gene: 5. CDR3 length equals 14 residues. The germline gives CDR1 DFQATT, CDR2 SNEGSKA (reference sequence). The CDR3 DNA is TGCAGTGCTAGAGTCTCGGGAGGGGGCTACGAGCAGTACTTC. Translating it yields CSARVSGGGYEQYF.